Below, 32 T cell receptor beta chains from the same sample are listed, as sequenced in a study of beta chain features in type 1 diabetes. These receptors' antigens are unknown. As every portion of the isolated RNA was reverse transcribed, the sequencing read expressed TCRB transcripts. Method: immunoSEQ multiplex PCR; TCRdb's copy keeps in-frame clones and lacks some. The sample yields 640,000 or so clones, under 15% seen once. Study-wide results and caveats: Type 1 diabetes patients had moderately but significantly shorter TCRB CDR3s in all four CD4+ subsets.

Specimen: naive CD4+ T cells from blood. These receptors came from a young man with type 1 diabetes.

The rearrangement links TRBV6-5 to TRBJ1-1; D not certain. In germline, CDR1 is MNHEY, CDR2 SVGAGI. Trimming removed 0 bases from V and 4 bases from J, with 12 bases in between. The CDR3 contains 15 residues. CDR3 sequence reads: CASSYSNRPSTEAFF. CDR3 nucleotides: TGTGCCAGCAGTTACTCGAATCGGCCGAGCACTGAAGCTTTCTTT.

CDR3 nucleotides: TGTGCCACCAGCAGCGGGGAGGGGAGGAATCAGCCCCAGCATTTT. It codes for CATSSGEGRNQPQHF. This chain links TRBV15 with TRBJ1-5, with D possibly TRBD1 on 5 matching bases. This CDR3 spans 15 amino acids. Germline V gives CDR1 LNHNV, CDR2 YYDKDF (reference sequence). V lost 3 bases to trimming and J lost 4 bases, with 13 bases between them.

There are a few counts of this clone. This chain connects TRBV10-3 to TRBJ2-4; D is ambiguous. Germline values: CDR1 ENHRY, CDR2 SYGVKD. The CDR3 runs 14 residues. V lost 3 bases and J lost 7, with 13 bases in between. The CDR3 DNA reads TGTGCCATCAGTGAAGTGGTCAGAGCCAACATTCAGTACTTC. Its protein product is CAISEVVRANIQYF.

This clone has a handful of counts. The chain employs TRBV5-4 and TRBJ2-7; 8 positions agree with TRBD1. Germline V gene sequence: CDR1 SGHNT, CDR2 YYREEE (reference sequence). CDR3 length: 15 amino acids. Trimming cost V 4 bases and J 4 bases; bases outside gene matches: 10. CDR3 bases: TGTGCCAGCAGCCCAAAACAGGGGGTTTCATACGAGCAGTACTTC. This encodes CASSPKQGVSYEQYF.

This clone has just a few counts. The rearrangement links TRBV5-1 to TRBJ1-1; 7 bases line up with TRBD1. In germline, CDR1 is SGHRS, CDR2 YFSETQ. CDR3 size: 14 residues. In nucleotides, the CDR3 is TGCGCTACGCGACAGGGAAGTATGAACACTGAAGCTTTCTTT. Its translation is CATRQGSMNTEAFF. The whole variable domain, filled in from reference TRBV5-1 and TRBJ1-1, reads KAGVTQTPRYLIKTRGQQVTLSCSPISGHRSVSWYQQTPGQGLQFLFEYFSETQRNKGNFPGRFSGRQFSNSRSEMNVSTLELGDSALYLCATRQGSMNTEAFFGQGTRLTVV.

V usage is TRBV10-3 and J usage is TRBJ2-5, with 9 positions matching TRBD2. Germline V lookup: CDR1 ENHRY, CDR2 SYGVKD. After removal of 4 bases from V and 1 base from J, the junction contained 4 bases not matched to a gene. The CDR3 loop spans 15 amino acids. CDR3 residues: CAISGPSGVQETQYF. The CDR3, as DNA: TGTGCCATCAGTGGCCCTAGCGGGGTCCAAGAGACCCAGTACTTC.

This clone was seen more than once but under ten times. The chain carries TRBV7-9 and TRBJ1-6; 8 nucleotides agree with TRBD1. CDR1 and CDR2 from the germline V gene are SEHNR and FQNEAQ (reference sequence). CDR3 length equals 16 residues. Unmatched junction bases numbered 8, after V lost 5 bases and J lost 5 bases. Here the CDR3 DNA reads TGTGCCAGCAGCCCAGGGACAGGAGATAATAATTCACCCCTCCACTTT. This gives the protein CASSPGTGDNNSPLHF.

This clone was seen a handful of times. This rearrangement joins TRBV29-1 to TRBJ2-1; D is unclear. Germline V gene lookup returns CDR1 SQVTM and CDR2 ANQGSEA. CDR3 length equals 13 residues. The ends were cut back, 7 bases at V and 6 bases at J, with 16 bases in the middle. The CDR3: CSAGLNPINEQFF. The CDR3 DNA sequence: TGCAGCGCCGGCCTCAACCCCATCAATGAGCAGTTCTTC.

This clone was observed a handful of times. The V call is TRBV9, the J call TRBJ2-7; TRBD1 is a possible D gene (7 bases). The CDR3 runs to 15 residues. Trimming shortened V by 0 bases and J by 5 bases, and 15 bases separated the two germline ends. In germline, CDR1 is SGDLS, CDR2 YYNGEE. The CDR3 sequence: CASSVGTGEDHEQYF. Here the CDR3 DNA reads TGTGCCAGCAGCGTAGGAACAGGGGAGGACCACGAGCAGTACTTC.

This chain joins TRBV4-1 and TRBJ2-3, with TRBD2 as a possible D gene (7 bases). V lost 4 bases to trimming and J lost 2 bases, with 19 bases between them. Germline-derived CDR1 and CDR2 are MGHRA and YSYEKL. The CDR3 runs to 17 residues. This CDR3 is CASSPGDRGAFTDTQYF. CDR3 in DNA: TGCGCCAGCAGCCCCGGTGATCGGGGGGCCTTCACAGATACGCAGTATTTT.

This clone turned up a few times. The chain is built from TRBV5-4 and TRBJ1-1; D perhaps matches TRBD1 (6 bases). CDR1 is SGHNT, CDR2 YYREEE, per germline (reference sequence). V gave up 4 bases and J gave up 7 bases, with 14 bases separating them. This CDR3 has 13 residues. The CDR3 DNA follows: TGTGCCAGCAGCCTCCGGGGGGCTAGTGAAGCTTTCTTT. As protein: CASSLRGASEAFF.

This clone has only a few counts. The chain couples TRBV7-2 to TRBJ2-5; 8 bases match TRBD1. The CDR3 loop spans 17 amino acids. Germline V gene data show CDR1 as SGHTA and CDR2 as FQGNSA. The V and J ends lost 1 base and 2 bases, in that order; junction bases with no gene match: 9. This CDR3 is CASSLGTGSGLQETQYF. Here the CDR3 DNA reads TGTGCCAGCAGCTTAGGGACAGGGTCGGGGCTACAAGAGACCCAGTACTTC.

The CDR3 reads CASTAGIEQYF. The CDR3, as DNA: TGCGCCAGCACAGCCGGTATAGAGCAGTATTTT. The chain recombines TRBV10-2 with TRBJ2-3; D remains ambiguous. Germline CDR1 is WSHSY and CDR2 is SAAADI. V was trimmed by 7 bases and J by 11 bases, leaving 13 bases between them. This CDR3 is 11 amino acids long.

The CDR3 loop reads CASSSGGWGNGETQYF. CDR3 coding DNA: TGTGCCAGCAGCTCTGGTGGGTGGGGGAATGGAGAGACCCAGTACTTC. The chain combines TRBV5-6 with TRBJ2-5; the D call may be TRBD1 or TRBD2 (5 bases each). Germline lookup yields CDR1 SGHDT and CDR2 YYEEEE. The CDR3 loop spans 16 amino acids. The V and J ends lost 3 bases and 4 bases respectively, with 19 bases between them.

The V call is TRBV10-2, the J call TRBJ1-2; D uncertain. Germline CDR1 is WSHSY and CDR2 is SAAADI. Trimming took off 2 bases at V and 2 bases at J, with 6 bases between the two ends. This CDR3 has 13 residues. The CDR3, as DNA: TGCGCCAGCAGTGAGGTTCAGAACTATGGCTACACCTTC. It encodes CASSEVQNYGYTF.

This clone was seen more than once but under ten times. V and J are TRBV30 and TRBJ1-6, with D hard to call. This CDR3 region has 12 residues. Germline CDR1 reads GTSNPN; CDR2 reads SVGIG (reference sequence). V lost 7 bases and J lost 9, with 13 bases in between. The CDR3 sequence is CASYQLGSPLHF. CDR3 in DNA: TGTGCCTCCTACCAACTCGGTTCACCCCTCCACTTT.

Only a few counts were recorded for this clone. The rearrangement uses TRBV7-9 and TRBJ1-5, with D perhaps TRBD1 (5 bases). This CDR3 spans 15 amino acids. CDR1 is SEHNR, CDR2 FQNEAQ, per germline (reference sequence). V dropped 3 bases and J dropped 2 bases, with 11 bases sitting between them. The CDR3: CASSFVGARNQPQHF. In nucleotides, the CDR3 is TGTGCCAGCAGCTTCGTCGGGGCTCGCAATCAGCCCCAGCATTTT. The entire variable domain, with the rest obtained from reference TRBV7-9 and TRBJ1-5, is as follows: DTGVSQNPRHKITKRGQNVTFRCDPISEHNRLYWYRQTLGQGPEFLTYFQNEAQLEKSRLLSDRFSAERPKGSFSTLEIQRTEQGDSAMYLCASSFVGARNQPQHFGDGTRLSIL.

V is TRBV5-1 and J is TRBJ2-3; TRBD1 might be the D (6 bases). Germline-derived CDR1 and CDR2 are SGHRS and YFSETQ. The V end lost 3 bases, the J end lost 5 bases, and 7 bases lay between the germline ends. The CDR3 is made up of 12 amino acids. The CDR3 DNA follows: TGCGCCAGCAGCTGGGGGCTAGATACGCAGTATTTT. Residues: CASSWGLDTQYF.

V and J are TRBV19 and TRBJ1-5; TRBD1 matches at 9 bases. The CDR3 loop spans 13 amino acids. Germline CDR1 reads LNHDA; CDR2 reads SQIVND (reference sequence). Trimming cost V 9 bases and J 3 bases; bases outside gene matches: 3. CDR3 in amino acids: CASRQGDNQPQHF. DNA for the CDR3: TGTGCCAGCCGACAGGGGGACAATCAGCCCCAGCATTTT.

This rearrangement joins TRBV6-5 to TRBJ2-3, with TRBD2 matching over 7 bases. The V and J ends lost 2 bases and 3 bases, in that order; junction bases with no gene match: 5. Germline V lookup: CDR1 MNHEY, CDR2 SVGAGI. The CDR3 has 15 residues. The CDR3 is CASSYGDYGTDTQYF. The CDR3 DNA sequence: TGTGCCAGCAGTTACGGGGACTACGGGACAGATACGCAGTATTTT.

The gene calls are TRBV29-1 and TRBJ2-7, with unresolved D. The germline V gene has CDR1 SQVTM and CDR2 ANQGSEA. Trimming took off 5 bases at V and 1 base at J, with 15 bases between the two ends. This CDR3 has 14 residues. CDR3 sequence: CSVSPPLGSYEQYF. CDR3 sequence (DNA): TGCAGCGTTTCCCCCCCCCTGGGGTCCTACGAGCAGTACTTC.

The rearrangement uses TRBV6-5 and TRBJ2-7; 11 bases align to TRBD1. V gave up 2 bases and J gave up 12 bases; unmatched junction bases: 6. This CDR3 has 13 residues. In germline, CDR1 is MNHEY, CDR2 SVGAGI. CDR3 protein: CASSYADRGLRYF. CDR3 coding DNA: TGTGCCAGCAGTTACGCGGACAGGGGGCTAAGGTACTTC.

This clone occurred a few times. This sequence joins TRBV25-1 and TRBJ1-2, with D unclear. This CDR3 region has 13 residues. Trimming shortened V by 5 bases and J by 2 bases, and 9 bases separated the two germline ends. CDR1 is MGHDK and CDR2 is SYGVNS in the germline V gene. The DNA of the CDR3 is TGTGCCAGCAGTCCTGGTGGGAACTATGGCTACACCTTC. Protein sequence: CASSPGGNYGYTF.

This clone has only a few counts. The CDR3 sequence: CASSEETGRFNEQFF. The CDR3 nucleotides read TGTGCCAGCAGTGAAGAGACAGGACGTTTCAATGAGCAGTTCTTC. The chain employs TRBV2 and TRBJ2-1; tentative D call: TRBD1 (6 bases). The CDR3 covers 15 residues. Germline assignment: CDR1 SNHLY and CDR2 FYNNEI. Between the trimmed V and J ends, which lost 1 base and 6 bases, there was a span of 13 bases. Looking up the rest from reference TRBV2 and TRBJ2-1 gives the full variable domain: EPEVTQTPSHQVTQMGQEVILRCVPISNHLYFYWYRQILGQKVEFLVSFYNNEISEKSEIFDDQFSVERPDGSNFTLKIRSTKLEDSAMYFCASSEETGRFNEQFFGPGTRLTVL.

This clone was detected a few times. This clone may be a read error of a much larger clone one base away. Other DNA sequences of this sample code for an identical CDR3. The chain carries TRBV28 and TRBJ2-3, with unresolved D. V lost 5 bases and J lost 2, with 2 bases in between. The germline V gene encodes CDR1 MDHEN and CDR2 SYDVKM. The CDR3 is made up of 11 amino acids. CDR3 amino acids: CASSPTDTQYF. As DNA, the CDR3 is TGTGCCAGCAGTCCCACAGATACGCAGTATTTT.

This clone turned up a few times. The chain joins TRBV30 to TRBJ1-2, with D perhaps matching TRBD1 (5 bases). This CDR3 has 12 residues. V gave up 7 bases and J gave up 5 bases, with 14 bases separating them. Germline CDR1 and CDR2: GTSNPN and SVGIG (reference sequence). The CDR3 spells CASDFGGYGYTF. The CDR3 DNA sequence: TGTGCCTCTGACTTCGGGGGGTATGGCTACACCTTC.

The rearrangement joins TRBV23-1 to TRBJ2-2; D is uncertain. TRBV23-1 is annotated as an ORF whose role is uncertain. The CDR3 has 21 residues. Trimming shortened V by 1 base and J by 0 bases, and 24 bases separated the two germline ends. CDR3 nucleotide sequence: TGCGCCAGCAGTCAATTGGTACGGCGTGAAGGCAACACCGCGAACACCGGGGAGCTGTTTTTT. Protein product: CASSQLVRREGNTANTGELFF.

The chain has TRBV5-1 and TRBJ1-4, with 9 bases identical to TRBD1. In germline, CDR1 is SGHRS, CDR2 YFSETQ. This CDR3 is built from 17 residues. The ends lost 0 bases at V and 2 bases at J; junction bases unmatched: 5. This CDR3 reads CASSLARDRATNEKLFF. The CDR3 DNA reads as TGCGCCAGCAGCTTGGCTCGGGACAGGGCCACTAATGAAAAACTGTTTTTT.

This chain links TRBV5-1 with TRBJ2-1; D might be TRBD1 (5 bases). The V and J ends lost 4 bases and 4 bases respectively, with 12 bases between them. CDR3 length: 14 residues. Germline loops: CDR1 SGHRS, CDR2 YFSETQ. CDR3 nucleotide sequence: TGCGCCAGCAGCCACCCCGACAGTTACAATGAGCAGTTCTTC. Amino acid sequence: CASSHPDSYNEQFF.

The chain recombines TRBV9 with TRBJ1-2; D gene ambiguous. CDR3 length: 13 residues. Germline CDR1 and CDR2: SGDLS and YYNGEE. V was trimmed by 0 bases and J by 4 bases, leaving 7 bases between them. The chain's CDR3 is CASSVEDSYGYTF. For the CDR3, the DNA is TGTGCCAGCAGCGTAGAGGACTCCTATGGCTACACCTTC.

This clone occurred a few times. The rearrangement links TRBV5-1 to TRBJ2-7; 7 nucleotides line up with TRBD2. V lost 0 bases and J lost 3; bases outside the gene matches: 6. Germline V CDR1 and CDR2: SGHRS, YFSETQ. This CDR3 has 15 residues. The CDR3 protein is CASSLGLAEHYEQYF. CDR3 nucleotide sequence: TGCGCCAGCAGCTTGGGGCTAGCGGAACACTACGAGCAGTACTTC.

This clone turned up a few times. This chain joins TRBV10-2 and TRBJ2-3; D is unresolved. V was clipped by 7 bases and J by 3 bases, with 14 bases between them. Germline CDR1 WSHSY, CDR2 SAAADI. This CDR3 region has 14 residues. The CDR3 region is CASTLTSGTDTQYF. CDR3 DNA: TGCGCCAGCACTCTGACGTCCGGGACAGATACGCAGTATTTT.